The 12 T cell receptor beta chains below were found in one sample sequenced in a study of response to subunit inactivated influenza vaccine. TCRdb used MiXCR to reprocess the RT-PCR reads, holding one entry per CDR3 protein. The sample shows 500,000 or so distinct CDR3 sequences, 15% to 20% of them seen only once. The sequencing here drew on CD4+ T cells sorted from PBMCs, taken around 2 years after vaccination. The receptors originated from a man aged 50 to 75 who received an inactivated influenza vaccine.

The chain combines TRBV2 with TRBJ2-5; no clear D gene. V was shortened by 6 bases and J by 5 bases, with 10 bases between the two germline ends. This CDR3 comprises 12 residues. From germline, CDR1 is SNHLY and CDR2 FYNNEI. CDR3 sequence: CASSEAKETQYF. The CDR3 DNA follows: TGTGCCAGCAGCGAGGCCAAGGAGACCCAGTACTTC.

The table lists this clonotype with a few counts. This chain links TRBV12-3 or TRBV12-4 with TRBJ1-1, with D possibly being TRBD1 (5 bases). Trimming cost V 4 bases and J 6 bases, with 12 bases left between them. This CDR3 contains 13 residues. CDR3 coding DNA: TGTGCCAGCAGTTCTACCAGGGCAGCTGAAGCTTTCTTT. As protein: CASSSTRAAEAFF.

The genes are TRBV12-3 or TRBV12-4 and TRBJ2-3; D is ambiguous. The V gene lost 4 bases and the J gene lost 5 bases, with 7 bases spanning the gap. CDR3 length: 12 residues. CDR3 in amino acids: CASSSPEDTQYF. The DNA of the CDR3 is TGTGCCAGCAGTTCGCCGGAAGATACGCAGTATTTT.

In its sample, this clonotype was seen a few times. V and J are TRBV6-1 and TRBJ2-2, with D unresolved. The germline gives CDR1 MNHNS, CDR2 SASEGT. The length of the CDR3 is 14 residues. Deletions cut 9 bases from V and 4 bases from J, with 15 bases between. This CDR3 reads CASNPGLGTGELFF. In DNA, the CDR3 is TGTGCCAGTAACCCCGGGCTGGGCACCGGGGAGCTGTTTTTT.

This sequence joins TRBV24-1 and TRBJ2-1; 13 nucleotides align to TRBD2. V dropped 8 bases and J dropped 4; count of bases not matched to a gene: 1. Germline-derived CDR1 and CDR2 are KGHDR and SFDVKD. This CDR3 has 14 residues. The CDR3 bases are TGTGCCACCATGACTAGCGGGGGGTACAATGAGCAGTTCTTC. Translating it yields CATMTSGGYNEQFF.

The J gene is TRBJ1-2, the V gene TRBV20-1; 9 nucleotides align to TRBD1. The ends lost 5 bases at V and 3 bases at J; junction bases unmatched: 1. The germline V gene has CDR1 DFQATT and CDR2 SNEGSKA (reference sequence). The CDR3 runs 12 residues. The DNA for the CDR3 is TGCAGTGCTGGGGACAGGGACTATGGCTACACCTTC. This sequence encodes CSAGDRDYGYTF.

This clonotype was found a few times. The CDR3 reads CASSPSGGGQPQHF. As DNA, the CDR3 is TGTGCCAGCTCGCCTTCAGGGGGGGGTCAGCCCCAGCATTTT. V gene TRBV18 combines with J gene TRBJ1-5; 7 bases align to TRBD1. The CDR3 is 14 amino acids. CDR1 and CDR2 (germline): KGHSH, LQKENI. With 6 bases clipped from V and 6 bases from J, the junction kept 8 bases outside the gene matches.

This clonotype has a handful of counts. The V call is TRBV24-1, the J call TRBJ1-2; 8 nucleotides match TRBD1. Germline V gives CDR1 KGHDR, CDR2 SFDVKD. The CDR3 totals 14 residues. The J segment lost 9 bases and the V segment lost 3 bases, leaving 8 bases of the junction unmatched. The CDR3 nucleotides are TGTGCCACCAGTGATCCCGGGACAGGTTTCCGCTACACCTTC. It translates to CATSDPGTGFRYTF.

This sequence joins TRBV24-1 and TRBJ2-1, with D possibly TRBD1 on 6 matching bases. Germline CDR1 reads KGHDR; CDR2 reads SFDVKD. The CDR3 is made up of 13 amino acids. V dropped 4 bases and J dropped 3 bases, with 6 bases sitting between them. The CDR3 spells CATSEGHYNEQFF. The DNA of the CDR3 is TGTGCCACCAGTGAGGGACACTACAATGAGCAGTTCTTC.

The rearrangement uses TRBV24-1 and TRBJ2-2; D is unclear. The CDR3 sequence is 13 residues long. In germline, CDR1 is KGHDR, CDR2 SFDVKD. V lost 7 bases, J lost 5 bases, and 10 bases lay in between. CDR3 protein: CATSRHRTGELFF. CDR3 nucleotides: TGTGCCACCAGCCGACACAGAACCGGGGAGCTGTTTTTT.

This clonotype was seen a few times. This sequence joins TRBV18 and TRBJ2-1; D might be TRBD1 or TRBD2, each matching 5 bases. This CDR3 contains 13 residues. Germline CDR1 and CDR2: KGHSH and LQKENI. Trimming removed 8 bases at V and 9 bases at J, with 17 bases between. CDR3 protein: CASNRASGPEQFF. CDR3 sequence (DNA): TGTGCCAGCAATAGGGCCTCGGGACCTGAGCAGTTCTTC.

This clonotype has a handful of counts. V gene TRBV10-3 combines with J gene TRBJ2-3; D gene uncertain. Germline loops: CDR1 ENHRY, CDR2 SYGVKD. The V gene lost 2 bases and the J gene lost 6 bases, with 12 bases spanning the gap. This CDR3 is built from 14 residues. In nucleotides, the CDR3 is TGTGCCATCAGTGAGCCCCTAAGAACGGATACGCAGTATTTT. Translated: CAISEPLRTDTQYF.